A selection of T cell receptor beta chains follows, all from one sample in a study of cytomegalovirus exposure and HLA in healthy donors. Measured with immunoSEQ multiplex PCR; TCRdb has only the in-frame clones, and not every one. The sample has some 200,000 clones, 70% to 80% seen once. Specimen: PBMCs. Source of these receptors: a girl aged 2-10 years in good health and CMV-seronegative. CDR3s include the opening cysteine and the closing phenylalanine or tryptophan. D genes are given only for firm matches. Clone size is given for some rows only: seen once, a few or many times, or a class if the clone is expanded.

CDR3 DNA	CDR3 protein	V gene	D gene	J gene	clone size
TGCGCCAGCAGCCCACTCGGACAGAACACTGAAGCTTTCTTT	CASSPLGQNTEAFF	TRBV4-1	NA	TRBJ1-1	few
TGTCCCCCGGGGACAGGGCTCGGCGAGCAGTACTTC	CPPGTGLGEQYF	TRBV6-1	TRBD1	TRBJ2-7	NA
TGTGCCAGCAGCCAGGGACAGCCACCTAATTCACCCCTCCACTTT	CASSQGQPPNSPLHF	TRBV5-4	TRBD1	TRBJ1-6	NA
TGCGCCAGCAGCCAAGAAGGACAGGGGGTTCTGTCAGATACGCAGTATTTT	CASSQEGQGVLSDTQYF	TRBV4-1	TRBD1	TRBJ2-3	few
TGCGCCAGCAGCGCCTCTAGCGGAGGGGTCAATGAGCAGTTCTTC	CASSASSGGVNEQFF	TRBV5-1	TRBD2	TRBJ2-1	NA
TGTGCCAGCAGCCCGAGCCGGGGGGGTCATGGCTACACCTTC	CASSPSRGGHGYTF	TRBV5-4	NA	TRBJ1-2	NA
TGTGCCAGCAGTCTCGGGGTGCCGGATACGCAGTATTTT	CASSLGVPDTQYF	TRBV28	NA	TRBJ2-3	NA
TGTGCCAGCAGCTTAAACCGGGACTTATCACCGTATTTT	CASSLNRDLSPYF	TRBV7-9	NA	TRBJ2-3	NA
TGTGCCAGCAGTTACAGGGCACAGGGGTACACTGAAGCTTTCTTT	CASSYRAQGYTEAFF	TRBV6-5	TRBD1	TRBJ1-1	NA
TGTGCCAGCAGCTTAGTGGCGGGGCCTAGCACAGATACGCAGTATTTT	CASSLVAGPSTDTQYF	TRBV11-2	NA	TRBJ2-3	NA
TGTGCCAGCAGCTTTCACTCCGGGAGCTACGAGCAGTACTTC	CASSFHSGSYEQYF	TRBV11-2	NA	TRBJ2-7	NA
TGTGCCAGTAGTAATTATCGGCCCGGAGTGGGCGAGCAGTACTTC	CASSNYRPGVGEQYF	TRBV19	NA	TRBJ2-7	few